Listed below are T cell receptor beta chains from one sample, sequenced in a study of long-term antiretroviral therapy in people with HIV. Sequenced by immunoSEQ multiplex PCR; TCRdb stores in-frame clones only, minus some. The sample includes 45,000 or so clones, about 96% seen only once; the top ten take about 2.6%. The specimen was unsorted PBMCs, collected 3.7 years after starting antiretroviral therapy. These receptors all stem from a woman aged 50 to 60 with HIV. Both conserved end residues are part of each CDR3. D genes are given only for firm matches. Clone size is shown for a subset of rows, as once, few, many or a class of expanded clone.

V gene: TRBV7-9; D gene: TRBD2; J gene: TRBJ2-3; clone size: NA; CDR3 protein: CASSFRAGEGTDTQYF; CDR3 DNA: TGTGCCAGCAGCTTCCGAGCGGGGGAAGGAACAGATACGCAGTATTTT
V gene: TRBV5-6; D gene: NA; J gene: TRBJ2-3; clone size: once; CDR3 protein: CASSLAGGWGGTDTQYF; CDR3 DNA: TGTGCCAGCAGCTTGGCCGGAGGGTGGGGAGGCACAGATACGCAGTATTTT
V gene: TRBV4-1; D gene: NA; J gene: TRBJ1-3; clone size: few; CDR3 protein: CASSLESGTNSGNTIYF; CDR3 DNA: TGCGCCAGCAGCCTTGAATCCGGGACAAACTCTGGAAACACCATATATTTT
V gene: TRBV5-1; D gene: NA; J gene: TRBJ1-1; clone size: NA; CDR3 protein: CASSLEAGTLGTEAFF; CDR3 DNA: TGCGCCAGCAGCTTGGAGGCAGGGACTCTCGGGACTGAAGCTTTCTTT
V gene: TRBV30; D gene: TRBD1; J gene: TRBJ1-1; clone size: NA; CDR3 protein: CACHRGGTEAFF; CDR3 DNA: TGTGCCTGTCACAGGGGGGGAACTGAAGCTTTCTTT
V gene: TRBV13; D gene: NA; J gene: TRBJ1-3; clone size: NA; CDR3 protein: CASSLQGHTIYF; CDR3 DNA: TGTGCCAGCAGCCTACAGGGACACACCATATATTTT
V gene: TRBV5-1; D gene: NA; J gene: TRBJ2-7; clone size: NA; CDR3 protein: CASSPRSALSYEQYF; CDR3 DNA: TGCGCCAGCAGCCCCCGCAGCGCCCTCTCCTACGAGCAGTACTTC
V gene: TRBV25-1; D gene: NA; J gene: TRBJ1-4; clone size: NA; CDR3 protein: CASSDPLKKLFF; CDR3 DNA: TGTGCCAGCAGTGACCCTCTAAAAAAACTGTTTTTT
V gene: TRBV5-1; D gene: NA; J gene: TRBJ1-5; clone size: medium-sized; CDR3 protein: CASIPEGRVGHQPQHF; CDR3 DNA: TGCGCCAGCATCCCGGAGGGCAGGGTAGGGCATCAGCCCCAGCATTTT
V gene: TRBV2; D gene: TRBD2; J gene: TRBJ2-1; clone size: once; CDR3 protein: CASSEARPSGGNEQFF; CDR3 DNA: TGTGCCAGCAGTGAAGCGCGGCCTAGCGGGGGGAATGAGCAGTTCTTC
V gene: TRBV5-1; D gene: TRBD2; J gene: TRBJ2-1; clone size: once; CDR3 protein: CASSHTSGDYNEQFF; CDR3 DNA: TGCGCCAGCAGTCATACTAGCGGGGATTACAATGAGCAGTTCTTC
V gene: TRBV7-8; D gene: NA; J gene: TRBJ1-4; clone size: NA; CDR3 protein: CASSQGQRVANEKLFF; CDR3 DNA: TGTGCCAGCAGCCAAGGTCAGCGGGTAGCTAATGAAAAACTGTTTTTT
V gene: TRBV7-6; D gene: NA; J gene: TRBJ2-7; clone size: few; CDR3 protein: CASSSGTGPREQYF; CDR3 DNA: TGTGCCAGCAGCTCCGGGACGGGTCCAAGAGAGCAGTACTTC
V gene: TRBV5-5; D gene: NA; J gene: TRBJ2-7; clone size: once; CDR3 protein: CASSPGSSYEQYF; CDR3 DNA: TGTGCCAGCAGTCCCGGGTCGTCCTACGAGCAGTACTTC
V gene: TRBV7-6; D gene: NA; J gene: TRBJ2-7; clone size: NA; CDR3 protein: CASSRGTPGQFYEQYF; CDR3 DNA: TGTGCCAGCAGCCGAGGGACTCCGGGACAATTCTACGAGCAGTACTTC
V gene: TRBV6-5; D gene: TRBD1; J gene: TRBJ1-2; clone size: NA; CDR3 protein: CASSYGDRGHYGYTF; CDR3 DNA: TGTGCCAGCAGTTACGGGGACAGGGGGCACTATGGCTACACCTTC
V gene: TRBV12-5; D gene: NA; J gene: TRBJ2-5; clone size: NA; CDR3 protein: CASGPPGGEETQYF; CDR3 DNA: TGTGCTAGTGGTCCACCAGGGGGGGAAGAGACCCAGTACTTC
V gene: TRBV19; D gene: NA; J gene: TRBJ2-7; clone size: NA; CDR3 protein: CASSIGDGLLVEQYF; CDR3 DNA: TGTGCCAGTAGTATAGGGGACGGCCTGTTAGTCGAGCAGTACTTC
V gene: TRBV7-2; D gene: TRBD2; J gene: TRBJ2-1; clone size: NA; CDR3 protein: CASEKKKAGGPNEQFF; CDR3 DNA: TGTGCCAGCGAAAAGAAAAAAGCGGGGGGGCCTAATGAGCAGTTCTTC
V gene: TRBV18; D gene: TRBD1; J gene: TRBJ2-7; clone size: NA; CDR3 protein: CASSPRTGGYEQYF; CDR3 DNA: TGTGCCAGCTCACCGCGGACAGGGGGCTACGAGCAGTACTTC
V gene: TRBV10-3; D gene: NA; J gene: TRBJ2-6; clone size: once; CDR3 protein: CAISERESGANVLTF; CDR3 DNA: TGTGCCATCAGTGAGAGGGAGTCTGGGGCCAACGTCCTGACTTTC
V gene: TRBV9; D gene: NA; J gene: TRBJ2-7; clone size: once; CDR3 protein: CASSVDMRGPYEQYF; CDR3 DNA: TGTGCCAGCAGCGTAGATATGCGGGGCCCCTACGAGCAGTACTTC
V gene: TRBV14; D gene: NA; J gene: TRBJ2-2; clone size: NA; CDR3 protein: CASSSFKATGELFF; CDR3 DNA: TGTGCCAGCAGCTCGTTCAAGGCCACCGGGGAGCTGTTTTTT
V gene: TRBV19; D gene: NA; J gene: TRBJ1-6; clone size: NA; CDR3 protein: CASSMAGRGGSPLHF; CDR3 DNA: TGTGCCAGTAGTATGGCCGGACGGGGTGGTTCACCCCTCCACTTT
V gene: TRBV5-4; D gene: NA; J gene: TRBJ2-3; clone size: once; CDR3 protein: CASSLREPSTDTQYF; CDR3 DNA: TGTGCCAGCAGCTTGAGGGAGCCTAGCACAGATACGCAGTATTTT
V gene: TRBV2; D gene: TRBD1; J gene: TRBJ1-6; clone size: few; CDR3 protein: CASSERTGSYNSPLHF; CDR3 DNA: TGTGCCAGCAGTGAACGGACAGGGTCCTATAATTCACCCCTCCACTTT
V gene: TRBV7-3; D gene: NA; J gene: TRBJ1-2; clone size: NA; CDR3 protein: CASSLPPYGGYTF; CDR3 DNA: TGTGCCAGCAGCTTACCTCCTTATGGTGGCTACACCTTC
V gene: TRBV30; D gene: NA; J gene: TRBJ1-2; clone size: NA; CDR3 protein: CAWSGGEYGYTF; CDR3 DNA: TGTGCCTGGAGTGGCGGAGAGTATGGCTACACCTTC
V gene: TRBV6-1; D gene: TRBD1; J gene: TRBJ2-3; clone size: NA; CDR3 protein: CASSGQGVDTQYF; CDR3 DNA: TGTGCCAGCAGCGGACAGGGTGTAGATACGCAGTATTTT
V gene: TRBV7-6; D gene: TRBD1; J gene: TRBJ2-7; clone size: NA; CDR3 protein: CASSLDQGQGLVYEQYF; CDR3 DNA: TGTGCCAGCAGCTTAGACCAGGGACAGGGGCTCGTCTACGAGCAGTACTTC
V gene: TRBV27; D gene: NA; J gene: TRBJ2-7; clone size: NA; CDR3 protein: CASSPRGTDSYEQYF; CDR3 DNA: TGTGCCAGCAGTCCTCGGGGCACCGATTCCTACGAGCAGTACTTC
V gene: TRBV6-5; D gene: NA; J gene: TRBJ1-6; clone size: NA; CDR3 protein: CASSPRQISPLHF; CDR3 DNA: TGTGCCAGCAGTCCCAGACAGATTTCACCCCTCCACTTT
V gene: TRBV7-2; D gene: TRBD2; J gene: TRBJ2-3; clone size: NA; CDR3 protein: CASSLEGRGGTDTQYF; CDR3 DNA: TGTGCCAGCAGCTTAGAGGGACGGGGGGGGACAGATACGCAGTATTTT
V gene: TRBV10-1; D gene: TRBD2; J gene: TRBJ2-7; clone size: NA; CDR3 protein: CASSVERGSAQQYF; CDR3 DNA: TGCGCCAGCAGTGTTGAGCGGGGGTCCGCTCAGCAGTACTTC
V gene: TRBV7-9; D gene: NA; J gene: TRBJ2-7; clone size: NA; CDR3 protein: CASSPTGSSYEQYF; CDR3 DNA: TGTGCCAGCAGTCCCACGGGTTCTTCCTACGAGCAGTACTTC
V gene: TRBV7-8; D gene: NA; J gene: TRBJ1-5; clone size: NA; CDR3 protein: CASSRTVPRESNQPQHF; CDR3 DNA: TGTGCCAGCAGTCGGACGGTACCCCGAGAAAGCAATCAGCCCCAGCATTTT
V gene: TRBV7-8; D gene: TRBD1; J gene: TRBJ1-5; clone size: NA; CDR3 protein: CASSRDRGAYSNQPQHF; CDR3 DNA: TGTGCCAGCAGCAGGGACAGGGGAGCCTATAGCAATCAGCCCCAGCATTTT
V gene: TRBV30; D gene: NA; J gene: TRBJ1-5; clone size: NA; CDR3 protein: CAWSVKGEGQPQHF; CDR3 DNA: TGTGCCTGGAGTGTAAAGGGTGAGGGTCAGCCCCAGCATTTT
V gene: TRBV7-3; D gene: NA; J gene: TRBJ2-4; clone size: NA; CDR3 protein: CASSRLTEKNIQYF; CDR3 DNA: TGTGCCAGCAGCAGACTGACGGAAAAAAACATTCAGTACTTC
V gene: TRBV29-1; D gene: NA; J gene: TRBJ2-2; clone size: NA; CDR3 protein: CSVRKGGPDTGELFF; CDR3 DNA: TGCAGCGTTCGGAAGGGGGGGCCGGACACCGGGGAGCTGTTTTTT
V gene: TRBV6-5; D gene: TRBD1; J gene: TRBJ1-2; clone size: NA; CDR3 protein: CASRSPGTGGHGYTF; CDR3 DNA: TGTGCCAGCAGGTCCCCCGGGACAGGGGGCCATGGCTACACCTTC
V gene: TRBV30; D gene: NA; J gene: TRBJ1-2; clone size: NA; CDR3 protein: CAWWEDILGSHYGYTF; CDR3 DNA: TGTGCCTGGTGGGAGGATATCTTGGGCAGCCACTATGGCTACACCTTC
V gene: TRBV4-1; D gene: NA; J gene: TRBJ2-5; clone size: NA; CDR3 protein: CASSQEGLMETQYF; CDR3 DNA: TGCGCCAGCAGCCAAGAAGGTCTGATGGAGACCCAGTACTTC
V gene: TRBV18; D gene: NA; J gene: TRBJ1-2; clone size: NA; CDR3 protein: CASSPQETGAGYTF; CDR3 DNA: TGTGCCAGCTCACCACAGGAGACAGGAGCCGGCTACACCTTC
V gene: TRBV5-4; D gene: NA; J gene: TRBJ1-4; clone size: NA; CDR3 protein: CASSLGIGEAKLFF; CDR3 DNA: TGTGCCAGCAGCCTAGGGATTGGAGAGGCGAAACTGTTTTTT
V gene: TRBV4-3; D gene: NA; J gene: TRBJ2-1; clone size: NA; CDR3 protein: CASSRRPTGSNNEQFF; CDR3 DNA: TGCGCCAGCAGCCGGCGCCCGACAGGATCGAACAATGAGCAGTTCTTC
V gene: TRBV5-6; D gene: TRBD1; J gene: TRBJ2-3; clone size: NA; CDR3 protein: CASSSQAGTGFADTQYF; CDR3 DNA: TGTGCCAGCAGCTCCCAAGCCGGGACAGGGTTCGCAGATACGCAGTATTTT
V gene: TRBV5-6; D gene: TRBD1; J gene: TRBJ1-2; clone size: NA; CDR3 protein: CASRARDRFNYGYTF; CDR3 DNA: TGTGCCAGCAGAGCCCGGGACAGGTTTAACTATGGCTACACCTTC